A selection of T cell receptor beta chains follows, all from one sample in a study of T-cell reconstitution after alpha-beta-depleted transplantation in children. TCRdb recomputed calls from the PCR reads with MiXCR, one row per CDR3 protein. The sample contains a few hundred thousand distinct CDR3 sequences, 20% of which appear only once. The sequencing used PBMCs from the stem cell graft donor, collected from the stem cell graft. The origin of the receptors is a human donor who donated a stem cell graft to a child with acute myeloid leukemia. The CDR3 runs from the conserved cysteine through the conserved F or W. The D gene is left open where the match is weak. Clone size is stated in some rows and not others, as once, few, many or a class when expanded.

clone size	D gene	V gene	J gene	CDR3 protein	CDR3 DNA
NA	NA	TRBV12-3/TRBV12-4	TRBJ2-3	CASKGGPSADTQYF	TGTGCCAGCAAAGGAGGGCCTTCCGCAGATACGCAGTATTTT
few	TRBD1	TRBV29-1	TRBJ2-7	CSVEAATGRSSYEQYF	TGCAGCGTTGAAGCGGCGACAGGGCGAAGCTCCTACGAGCAGTACTTC
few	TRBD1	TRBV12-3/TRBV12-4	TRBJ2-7	CASSLGQSLYEQYF	TGTGCCAGCAGCTTGGGACAGTCCCTCTACGAGCAGTACTTC
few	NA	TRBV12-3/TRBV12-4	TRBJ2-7	CASSFRQGLGGSSGEQYF	TGTGCCAGCAGTTTTCGCCAGGGCCTCGGGGGAAGTTCGGGCGAGCAGTACTTC
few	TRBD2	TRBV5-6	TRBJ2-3	CASSSNTLAGKDTQYF	TGTGCCAGCAGCTCCAACACGCTAGCGGGAAAGGATACGCAGTATTTT
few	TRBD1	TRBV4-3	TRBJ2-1	CASSQDAGGYYNEQFF	TGCGCCAGCAGCCAAGACGCAGGGGGTTATTACAATGAGCAGTTCTTC
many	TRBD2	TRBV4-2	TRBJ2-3	CASSQVSSGSTDTQYF	TGTGCCAGCAGCCAAGTTTCTAGCGGGAGCACAGATACGCAGTATTTT
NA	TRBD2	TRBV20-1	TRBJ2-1	CSAPTSATYNEQFF	TGCAGTGCCCCGACTAGCGCGACCTACAATGAGCAGTTCTTC
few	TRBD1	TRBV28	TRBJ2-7	CATVPGQGPYEQYF	TGTGCCACGGTGCCGGGACAGGGCCCCTACGAGCAGTACTTC
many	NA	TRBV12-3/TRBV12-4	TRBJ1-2	CASSPKNVYGYTF	TGTGCCAGCAGCCCTAAGAACGTTTATGGCTACACCTTC
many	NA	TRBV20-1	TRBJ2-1	CSARVRTLNSGEQFF	TGCAGTGCTAGAGTACGGACCCTAAATAGCGGTGAGCAGTTCTTC
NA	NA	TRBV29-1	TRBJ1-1	CSVGASGYPYEAFF	TGCAGCGTTGGAGCCTCAGGGTACCCTTATGAAGCTTTCTTT
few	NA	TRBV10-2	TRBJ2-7	CASSEWVAGQGHEQYF	TGCGCCAGCAGTGAGTGGGTGGCGGGTCAAGGCCACGAGCAGTACTTC
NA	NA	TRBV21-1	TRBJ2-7	CASSSTRESYEQYF	TGTGCCAGCAGCTCGACTAGGGAGTCCTACGAGCAGTACTTC
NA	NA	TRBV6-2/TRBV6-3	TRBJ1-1	CASSYPRGPEAFF	TGTGCCAGCAGTTACCCCAGGGGACCTGAAGCTTTCTTT
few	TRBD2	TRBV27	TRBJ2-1	CASRLEELAGPSSYNEQFF	TGTGCCAGCAGGCTTGAGGAACTAGCGGGCCCCAGCTCCTACAATGAGCAGTTCTTC
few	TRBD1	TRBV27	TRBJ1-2	CASKTAQGELGYTF	TGTGCCAGCAAAACCGCACAGGGGGAATTGGGCTACACCTTC
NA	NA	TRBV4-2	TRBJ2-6	CASSQGSISGANVLTF	TGTGCCAGCAGCCAAGGTTCTATATCTGGGGCCAACGTCCTGACTTTC
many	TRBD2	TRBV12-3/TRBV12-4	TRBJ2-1	CASSFSRGGRALDNEQFF	TGTGCCAGCAGTTTTTCCCGGGGCGGGAGGGCCCTAGACAATGAGCAGTTCTTC
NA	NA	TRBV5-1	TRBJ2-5	CASSLERGLAQYF	TGCGCCAGCAGCTTGGAGAGAGGACTGGCCCAGTACTTC
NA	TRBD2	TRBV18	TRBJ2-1	CASSPNGGGQANEQFF	TGTGCCAGCTCACCGAATGGGGGGGGTCAGGCGAATGAGCAGTTCTTC
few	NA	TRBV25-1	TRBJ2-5	CASSQQTQYF	TGTGCCAGCAGTCAACAGACCCAGTACTTC
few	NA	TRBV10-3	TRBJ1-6	CAISEDRSRNSPLHF	TGTGCCATCAGTGAGGACAGGTCCCGAAATTCACCCCTCCACTTT
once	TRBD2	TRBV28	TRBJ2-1	CASSGLAGGPFGNEQFF	TGTGCCAGCAGCGGACTAGCGGGAGGGCCTTTCGGCAATGAGCAGTTCTTC
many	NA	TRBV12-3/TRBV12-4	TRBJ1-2	CASAHRDANYGYTF	TGTGCCAGCGCGCACCGGGATGCTAACTATGGCTACACCTTC
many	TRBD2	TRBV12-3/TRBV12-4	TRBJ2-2	CASSLAGGWTGELFF	TGTGCCAGCAGCCTAGCGGGAGGGTGGACCGGGGAGCTGTTTTTT
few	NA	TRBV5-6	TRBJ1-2	CASSLASRSPGGYTF	TGTGCCAGCAGCTTGGCTTCCAGGAGTCCCGGAGGCTACACCTTC
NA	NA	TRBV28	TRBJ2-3	CASSTPPSADTQYF	TGTGCCAGCAGTACTCCGCCCAGCGCAGATACGCAGTATTTT
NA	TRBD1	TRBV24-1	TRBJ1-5	CATSDPRDSASPQHF	TGTGCCACCAGTGATCCTCGGGACAGTGCAAGCCCCCAGCATTTT
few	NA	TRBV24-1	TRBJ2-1	CATAPGDQLYNEQFF	TGTGCCACCGCCCCGGGTGATCAACTATACAATGAGCAGTTCTTC
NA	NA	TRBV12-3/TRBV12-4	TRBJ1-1	CASSLPPFLPGVDTEAFF	TGTGCCAGCAGCTTACCCCCGTTTCTACCAGGGGTGGACACTGAAGCTTTCTTT
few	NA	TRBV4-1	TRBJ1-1	CASSQVVEDPAFF	TGCGCCAGCAGCCAAGTGGTCGAGGATCCAGCTTTCTTT
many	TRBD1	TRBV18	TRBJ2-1	CATYPDRAYYNEQFF	TGTGCCACCTACCCGGACAGGGCCTATTACAATGAGCAGTTCTTC
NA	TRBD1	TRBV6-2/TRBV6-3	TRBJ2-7	CASSYRQGGLATYEQYF	TGTGCCAGCAGTTACCGACAGGGCGGACTTGCTACCTACGAGCAGTACTTC
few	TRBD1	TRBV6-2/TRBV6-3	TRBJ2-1	CASTRDRDHNEQFF	TGTGCCAGCACCCGGGACAGGGACCACAATGAGCAGTTCTTC
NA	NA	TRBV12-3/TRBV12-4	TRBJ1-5	CASSFNRLDQPQHF	TGTGCCAGCAGTTTTAACCGACTTGATCAGCCCCAGCATTTT
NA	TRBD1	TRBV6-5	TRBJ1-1	CASSTWTGDTEAFF	TGTGCCAGCAGTACTTGGACAGGGGACACTGAAGCTTTCTTT
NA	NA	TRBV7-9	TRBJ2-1	CASSLRDGVYNEQFF	TGTGCCAGCAGCCTCCGGGACGGGGTATACAATGAGCAGTTCTTC
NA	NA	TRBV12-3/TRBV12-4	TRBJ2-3	CATQGLDDTDTQYF	TGTGCCACCCAGGGACTGGATGACACAGATACGCAGTATTTT
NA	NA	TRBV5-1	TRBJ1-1	CASSLEGRVFENTEAFF	TGCGCCAGCAGCTTGGAGGGCAGGGTCTTCGAGAACACTGAAGCTTTCTTT
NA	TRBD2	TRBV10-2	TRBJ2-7	CASRAREWELAGVDEQYF	TGCGCCAGCAGGGCCAGGGAGTGGGAGCTAGCGGGAGTAGACGAGCAGTACTTC
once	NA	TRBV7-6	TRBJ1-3	CASSLGPRGDSGNTIYF	TGTGCCAGCAGCTTAGGCCCCCGGGGAGACTCTGGAAACACCATATATTTT
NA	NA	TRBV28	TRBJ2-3	CASSFTGELDTQYF	TGTGCCAGCAGTTTCACGGGAGAATTAGATACGCAGTATTTT
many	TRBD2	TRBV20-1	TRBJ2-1	CSASTYSGAYNEQFF	TGCAGTGCTAGCACTTATAGCGGGGCATACAATGAGCAGTTCTTC
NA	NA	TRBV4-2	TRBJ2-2	CASSQDRSGEYTGELFF	TGTGCCAGCAGCCAAGATAGGTCAGGAGAATACACCGGGGAGCTGTTTTTT